This TCR beta chain was sequenced during a study of metastatic and nonmetastatic thyroid tumors. At the level of the study: Repertoires were compared across blood and tumor or nodule tissue from malignant and benign thyroid patients.

Concerning this clone itself: What it recognizes is unknown.

Germline V CDR1 and CDR2: DFQATT, SNEGSKA (reference sequence). This CDR3 has 14 amino acids. V shed 6 bases and J shed 3 bases, with 18 bases lying between them. No patient had received any treatment before thyroid surgery. Authors' data handling: CDR3 differences across clinicopathological groups were used to build a distant-metastasis classifier for papillary thyroid cancer. From the PCR reads, TCRdb re-called clones with MiXCR. Clone size and V and J calls follow TCRdb, not the original study. The table has fewer than 40,000 clones, more than 20% seen once. Findings and caveats of the study: In blood and tumor, TCR beta diversity was reportedly significantly higher in malignant thyroid tumors than in benign nodules.

Input material: blood. The TCR was taken from a female donor with papillary thyroid cancer or a benign thyroid nodule (not recorded which). Some clones in this sample may be carry-over from other donors' samples. This rearrangement joins TRBV20-1 to TRBJ2-7, with D perhaps matching TRBD1 (6 bases). The CDR3 DNA sequence: TGCAGTGCGCCGGTACAGGGCAGTAGCTACGAGCAGTACTTC. Amino acids: CSAPVQGSSYEQYF.